These 17 T cell receptor beta chains came from one sample sequenced in a study of CD8 T cells in Susac syndrome (dated by TCRdb to between 2018 and 2020). Library construction relied on the immunoSEQ multiplex PCR assay. RNA was extracted using the RNeasy kit, and roughly 0.45 to 1 ug of the RNA was reverse transcribed with random hexamers. Using fastp trimming at Q25 and MiXCR clonotype assembly, TCRdb reanalyzed the public sequencing data and kept in-frame beta chains. Identical CDR3 proteins give one entry, which carries the most common genes and DNA. The sample table shows about 130,000 distinct CDR3 sequences, and roughly 96% are seen once. The ten largest clonotypes hold more than 0.095% of the sample. Sequenced material: CD4+ T cells from PBMCs. All receptors derive from a human donor in good health.

The chain carries TRBV3-1 and TRBJ2-2; tentatively, D is TRBD1 or TRBD2 (5 bases each). Trimming cost V 1 base and J 0 bases, with 9 bases left between them. The CDR3 covers 16 residues. Germline assignment: CDR1 LGHDT and CDR2 YNNKEL (reference sequence). As DNA, the CDR3 is TGTGCCAGCAGCCAAGCTGGGACGGCGAACACCGGGGAGCTGTTTTTT. Its protein is CASSQAGTANTGELFF.

The chain joins TRBV6-1 to TRBJ1-5; D gene ambiguous. CDR1 is MNHNS, CDR2 SASEGT, per germline. V was shortened by 3 bases and J by 6 bases, with 3 bases between the two germline ends. This CDR3 has 11 amino acids. The CDR3 region is CASSDFQPQHF. CDR3 coding DNA: TGTGCCAGCAGTGATTTTCAGCCCCAGCATTTT.

The rearrangement joins TRBV3-1 to TRBJ2-3; 12 positions agree with TRBD2. The germline V gene has CDR1 LGHDT and CDR2 YNNKEL (reference sequence). The CDR3 runs 17 residues. V dropped 3 bases and J dropped 4; count of bases not matched to a gene: 8. CDR3 in DNA: TGTGCCAGCAGCCACCCACCTAGCGGGAGGGGCCCAGATACGCAGTATTTT. Protein sequence: CASSHPPSGRGPDTQYF.

The rearrangement uses TRBV29-1 and TRBJ1-1; 7 positions agree with TRBD1. The CDR3 is 13 amino acids. J gave up 0 bases and V 6 bases, and 4 bases lay outside the gene matches. The germline V gene has CDR1 SQVTM and CDR2 ANQGSEA. This CDR3 is CSVAGQMNTEAFF. CDR3 bases: TGCAGCGTGGCGGGACAGATGAACACTGAAGCTTTCTTT.

This sequence joins TRBV2 and TRBJ2-3; 9 nucleotides align to TRBD2. The length of the CDR3 is 15 residues. Germline CDR1 is SNHLY and CDR2 is FYNNEI. The J segment lost 4 bases and the V segment lost 5 bases, leaving 7 bases of the junction unmatched. CDR3 residues: CASSPRLAGSDTQYF. The CDR3 bases are TGTGCCAGCAGTCCGAGGCTAGCGGGATCAGATACGCAGTATTTT.

This clonotype has only one observation. CDR3 protein: CASSAARGTGGKETQYF. In DNA form, the CDR3 reads TGTGCCAGCAGCGCCGCCCGAGGGACAGGGGGCAAAGAGACCCAGTACTTC. The chain couples TRBV9 to TRBJ2-5; 12 nucleotides align to TRBD1. V shed 3 bases and J 3 bases; nucleotides not matched to a gene: 9. Germline values: CDR1 SGDLS, CDR2 YYNGEE. This CDR3 has 17 amino acids.

The CDR3: CASSKGQGTIGAFF. The CDR3 coding sequence is TGTGCCAGCAGCAAAGGACAGGGTACTATCGGCGCTTTCTTT. The V and J genes are TRBV2 and TRBJ1-1; 8 bases are a match to TRBD1. The V gene end was trimmed by 6 bases and the J gene end by 11 bases; junction bases not matched to a gene: 14. Looked up from germline, CDR1 is SNHLY and CDR2 is FYNNEI. The CDR3 contains 14 residues.

This clonotype appeared once. For the CDR3, the DNA is TGTGCCAGCAGCCAAGAGTGGGCTAGCGGGAGGAGATCCTACAATGAGCAGTTCTTC. Translating gives CASSQEWASGRRSYNEQFF. The chain uses TRBV3-1 and TRBJ2-1; 11 positions agree with TRBD2. This CDR3 contains 19 residues. J was trimmed by 1 base and V by 0 bases; bases with no gene match: 8. CDR1 and CDR2 (germline): LGHDT, YNNKEL (reference sequence).

DNA for the CDR3: TGCAGCGTCAGGGGTATCATGAACACTGAAGCTTTCTTT. Residues: CSVRGIMNTEAFF. The chain links TRBV29-1 to TRBJ1-1, with D maybe TRBD1 (6 bases). Germline V gives CDR1 SQVTM, CDR2 ANQGSEA. V lost 6 bases to trimming and J lost 0 bases, with 11 bases between them. This CDR3 spans 13 amino acids. The full variable domain, rest sourced from reference TRBV29-1 and TRBJ1-1, is SAVISQKPSRDICQRGTSLTIQCQVDSQVTMMFWYRQQPGQSLTLIATANQGSEATYESGFVIDKFPISRPNLTFSTLTVSNMSPEDSSIYLCSVRGIMNTEAFFGQGTRLTVV.

The chain employs TRBV7-2 and TRBJ2-1, with a tentative D call TRBD2 (5 bases). Germline CDR1 reads SGHTA; CDR2 reads FQGNSA. CDR3 size: 14 residues. V lost 4 bases and J lost 4, with 11 bases in between. The chain's CDR3 is CASSWGVGYNEQFF. CDR3 nucleotide sequence: TGTGCCAGCAGCTGGGGAGTGGGGTACAATGAGCAGTTCTTC.

The chain uses TRBV9 and TRBJ2-3, with a possible D match to TRBD2 (5 bases). The ends were cut back, 0 bases at V and 0 bases at J, with 8 bases in the middle. CDR1 and CDR2 from the germline V gene are SGDLS and YYNGEE. The CDR3 length is 15 residues. CDR3 bases: TGTGCCAGCAGCGTAGCGGGCGGGAGCACAGATACGCAGTATTTT. Translated: CASSVAGGSTDTQYF.

This clonotype has just one count. The J gene is TRBJ2-1, the V gene TRBV5-4; 8 bases agree with TRBD1. The germline gives CDR1 SGHNT, CDR2 YYREEE (reference sequence). The CDR3 covers 13 residues. J gave up 15 bases and V 0 bases, and 8 bases lay outside the gene matches. The CDR3 loop reads CASSLDRDRGSFF. The CDR3, as DNA: TGTGCCAGCAGCTTGGACCGTGACAGGGGATCGTTCTTC.

This clonotype appeared once. This chain links TRBV28 with TRBJ1-3; no firm D call. The V gene's germline CDR1 is MDHEN and CDR2 SYDVKM. The CDR3 has 16 amino acids. V was shortened by 2 bases and J by 0 bases, with 11 bases between the two germline ends. The CDR3 DNA sequence: TGTGCCAGCAGTTTAGTTGTCAGGAACTCTGGAAACACCATATATTTT. Encoded protein: CASSLVVRNSGNTIYF.

V is TRBV3-1 and J is TRBJ2-2; 8 nucleotides agree with TRBD1. J lost 3 bases, V lost 1 base, and 1 base had no gene match. The germline V gene encodes CDR1 LGHDT and CDR2 YNNKEL (reference sequence). CDR3 size: 15 residues. The CDR3 sequence is CASSQGTGYTGELFF. The CDR3 DNA reads TGTGCCAGCAGCCAAGGGACAGGGTACACCGGGGAGCTGTTTTTT. The full variable domain, with the rest looked up from reference TRBV3-1 and TRBJ2-2, is DTAVSQTPKYLVTQMGNDKSIKCEQNLGHDTMYWYKQDSKKFLKIMFSYNNKELIINETVPNRFSPKSPDKAHLNLHINSLELGDSAVYFCASSQGTGYTGELFFGEGSRLTVL.

The rearrangement links TRBV14 to TRBJ2-1; TRBD2 is a possible D gene (6 bases). The CDR3 covers 14 residues. The V end lost 1 base, the J end lost 7 bases, and 11 bases lay between the germline ends. Germline loops: CDR1 SGHDN, CDR2 FVKESK. CDR3 nucleotides: TGTGCCAGCAGCCAAGTCACTAGCCAAAATGAGCAGTTCTTC. Its translation: CASSQVTSQNEQFF.

The chain is built from TRBV7-2 and TRBJ2-1; 16 bases map to TRBD2. Germline V gene data show CDR1 as SGHTA and CDR2 as FQGNSA. This CDR3 region has 18 residues. The V and J ends lost 5 bases and 6 bases, in that order; junction bases with no gene match: 10. Here the CDR3 DNA reads TGTGCCAGCAGCCCGGCAGGGACTAGCGGGAGGGCCGGCAATGAGCAGTTCTTC. This sequence encodes CASSPAGTSGRAGNEQFF.

This rearrangement joins TRBV25-1 to TRBJ2-5; TRBD2 agrees at 10 bases. Germline-derived CDR1 and CDR2 are MGHDK and SYGVNS. V gave up 6 bases and J gave up 7 bases; unmatched junction bases: 14. The CDR3 has 16 amino acids. The CDR3 sequence: CASSWGSGRAGGTQYF. The CDR3 nucleotides read TGTGCCAGCAGCTGGGGGAGCGGGAGGGCCGGCGGGACCCAGTACTTC.